The present T cell receptor (beta chain) was sequenced within a study of blood T cell repertoires in COVID-19. For the study at large: Samples taken during acute and convalescent COVID-19 were collected in the United States, Italy and Spain. The analysed material was cDNA or gDNA that came from T cells, B-cell-depleted T cells, or PBMCs.

The CDR3 is 12 amino acids. The V end lost 4 bases, the J end lost 0 bases, and 6 bases lay between the germline ends. Germline assignment: CDR1 SQVTM and CDR2 ANQGSEA. In the source study's methods: Amplified reference gene primers provided the basis for estimating nucleated cell counts. Generated by immunoSEQ multiplex PCR, the TCRdb table keeps only in-frame clones and is missing some. V, J and clone size reflect that table, while D and trimming were determined from the DNA. The sample lists around 200,000 clones; approximately 82% were seen once. The specimen was peripheral blood. The chain joins TRBV29-1 to TRBJ1-1, with D unresolved. This sequence was found in a man between 45 and 60 years old with active or convalescent COVID-19. CDR3 sequence reads: CSVGLVNTEAFF. In DNA, the CDR3 is TGCAGCGTTGGCTTAGTGAACACTGAAGCTTTCTTT.